Listed below are T cell receptor beta chains from one sample, sequenced in a study of T cell responses to AZD1222 COVID-19 vaccine. Repertoires were generated with immunoSEQ multiplex PCR, while TCRdb's copy carries only in-frame clones and drops some. The data contain 140,000 to 150,000 clones, more than 85% of them seen just once; the ten biggest clones take up about 12%. The starting material was peripheral blood, obtained after recovery from COVID-19. The receptor source for this set is an adult who had recovered from COVID-19. Each CDR3 is given without its conserved first and last residue.

v_call: TRBV10-1
cdr3_length: 12
cdr3_aa: ASSGGLAGGEQF

v_call: TRBV6-4
cdr3_length: 10
cdr3_aa: ASSADRDTQY

v_call: TRBV27
cdr3_length: 15
cdr3_aa: ASSLSSSGSGADTQY

v_call: TRBV5-6
cdr3_length: 14
cdr3_aa: ASSSLNRGYDTEAF

v_call: TRBV5-1
cdr3_length: 11
cdr3_aa: ASSLSQSYEQY

v_call: TRBV6-1
cdr3_length: 14
cdr3_aa: ASSEVLAGGQETQY

v_call: TRBV6-5
cdr3_length: 12
cdr3_aa: ASSYSGLQSEQY

v_call: TRBV28
cdr3_length: 13
cdr3_aa: ASSEPRGSSSEQY

v_call: TRBV5-1
cdr3_length: 11
cdr3_aa: ASSLTGYNEQF

v_call: TRBV6-5
cdr3_length: 10
cdr3_aa: ASSSTGWELF

v_call: TRBV11-3
cdr3_length: 10
cdr3_aa: ASSPRTGELF

v_call: TRBV19
cdr3_length: 13
cdr3_aa: ASSNGGLDTGELF

v_call: TRBV30
cdr3_length: 9
cdr3_aa: ASQGSYEQY

v_call: TRBV3-1/TRBV3-2
cdr3_length: 16
cdr3_aa: ASTEGDSESPIQETQY

v_call: TRBV2
cdr3_length: 12
cdr3_aa: ASSELGGNTEAF

v_call: TRBV3-1/TRBV3-2
cdr3_length: 13
cdr3_aa: ASSQDRGAYNEQF

v_call: TRBV27
cdr3_length: 12
cdr3_aa: ASSITGLTYEQY

v_call: TRBV28
cdr3_length: 17
cdr3_aa: ASSLKGTSGSRCTDTQY

v_call: TRBV5-6
cdr3_length: 10
cdr3_aa: ASSFNGETQY

v_call: TRBV28
cdr3_length: 14
cdr3_aa: ASSLSGQGERYGYT

v_call: TRBV28
cdr3_length: 13
cdr3_aa: ASSDLVAINYGYT

v_call: TRBV30
cdr3_length: 11
cdr3_aa: AWTPGQGLEQY

v_call: TRBV5-1
cdr3_length: 13
cdr3_aa: ASSLLETGGTEAF

v_call: TRBV3-1/TRBV3-2
cdr3_length: 11
cdr3_aa: ASNPSGEGEQY

v_call: TRBV3-1/TRBV3-2
cdr3_length: 12
cdr3_aa: ASSPPGLNIEQY

v_call: TRBV6-1
cdr3_length: 12
cdr3_aa: ASSEDRGYYEQY

v_call: TRBV29-1
cdr3_length: 12
cdr3_aa: SVKRLGARSEQY

v_call: TRBV28
cdr3_length: 13
cdr3_aa: ASSPRGTGNYGYT

v_call: TRBV16
cdr3_length: 16
cdr3_aa: ASSLMSSEDRTVETQY

v_call: TRBV6-5
cdr3_length: 13
cdr3_aa: ASSRGLAGYYEQY

v_call: TRBV6-6
cdr3_length: 13
cdr3_aa: ASSYRQQRNTEAF

v_call: TRBV5-6
cdr3_length: 16
cdr3_aa: ASSLGGTARGLNTEAF

v_call: TRBV10-1
cdr3_length: 10
cdr3_aa: ASSSFRGEQF

v_call: TRBV2
cdr3_length: 12
cdr3_aa: ASRAAKYNSPLH

v_call: TRBV19
cdr3_length: 11
cdr3_aa: ASSPGHRETQY

v_call: TRBV19
cdr3_length: 13
cdr3_aa: ASSIRQGAYNEQF

v_call: TRBV7-9
cdr3_length: 12
cdr3_aa: ASSLEGGLTEAF

v_call: TRBV18
cdr3_length: 11
cdr3_aa: ASSPGATYEQY

v_call: TRBV28
cdr3_length: 14
cdr3_aa: ASNAQGGVWGNTIY

v_call: TRBV7-9
cdr3_length: 14
cdr3_aa: ASSLAMTSTGGEAF

v_call: TRBV6-1
cdr3_length: 13
cdr3_aa: ASSEDSGAQETQY

v_call: TRBV6-1
cdr3_length: 14
cdr3_aa: ASSVFGDIGNQPQH

v_call: TRBV18
cdr3_length: 13
cdr3_aa: ASSPPGQAHYGYT

v_call: TRBV7-9
cdr3_length: 12
cdr3_aa: ASSRTGDSYEQY

v_call: TRBV28
cdr3_length: 9
cdr3_aa: ASSSWYEQY

v_call: TRBV9
cdr3_length: 11
cdr3_aa: ASSKESTGELF

v_call: TRBV28
cdr3_length: 12
cdr3_aa: ASSFRGATYEQY

v_call: TRBV28
cdr3_length: 12
cdr3_aa: ASSPPSGTDTQY

v_call: TRBV10-3
cdr3_length: 11
cdr3_aa: AISEGANEKLF

v_call: TRBV29-1
cdr3_length: 10
cdr3_aa: SVHDRADGYT

v_call: TRBV29-1
cdr3_length: 13
cdr3_aa: SVSHQTASSYEQY